This TCR beta chain originates from a study of shared clonotypes between healthy human individuals. CDR1 and CDR2 from the germline V gene are PRHDT and FYEKMQ (reference sequence). V was clipped by 0 bases and J by 2 bases, with 11 bases between them. The CDR3 is 15 amino acids. Naive CD8 cells were CD45RO-negative, positively selected for CCR7, excluding terminally differentiated effector memory CD45RA+ cells. Every donor, a Caucasian adult, lived in Nashville, Tennessee. As originally analysed: Filtering differed since immunoSEQ provided only junctions, with no quality scores. This table comes from immunoSEQ multiplex PCR, and its TCRdb copy is limited to in-frame clones, with some not included. The D gene and trimming were derived from the DNA, and the V and J assignments and clone size from that table. The profile covers roughly 2.1 million clones, with 85% to 95% appearing a single time and over 1.5% taken by the ten largest.

The specimen sequenced was naive CD8+ T cells from PBMCs. The chain uses TRBV13 and TRBJ2-7, with TRBD2 as a possible D gene (5 bases). This TCR was sampled from a man aged 18 to 29 in good health. Some clones in this sample may be carry-over from other donors' samples. The CDR3 region is CASSLGIARPYEQYF. The CDR3, as DNA: TGTGCCAGCAGCTTAGGGATAGCGAGACCCTACGAGCAGTACTTC.